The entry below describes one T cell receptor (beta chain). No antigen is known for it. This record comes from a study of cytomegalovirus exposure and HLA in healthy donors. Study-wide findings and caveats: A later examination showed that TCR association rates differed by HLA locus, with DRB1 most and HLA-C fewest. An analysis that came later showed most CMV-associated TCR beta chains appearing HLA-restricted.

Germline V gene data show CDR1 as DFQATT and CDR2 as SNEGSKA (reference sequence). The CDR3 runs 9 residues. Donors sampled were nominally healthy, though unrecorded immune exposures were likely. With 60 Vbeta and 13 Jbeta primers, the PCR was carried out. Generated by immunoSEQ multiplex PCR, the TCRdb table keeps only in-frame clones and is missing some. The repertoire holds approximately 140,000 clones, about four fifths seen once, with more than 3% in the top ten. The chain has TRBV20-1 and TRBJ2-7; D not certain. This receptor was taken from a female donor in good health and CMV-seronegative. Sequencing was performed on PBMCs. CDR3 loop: CSPEVEQYF. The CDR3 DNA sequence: TGCAGCCCCGAGGTCGAGCAGTACTTC.